The 30 T cell receptor beta chains below were found in one sample sequenced in a study of identical twins. TCRdb analysed the 5' RACE reads with MiXCR anew, one entry per CDR3 protein. The sample holds hundreds of thousands of distinct CDR3 sequences, 18% seen once. This same sample was also part of a study on T cells expressing NK-cell markers.

The sample consisted of PBMCs. Receptor source: a woman between 18 and 29 years old in good health.

The chain has TRBV6-1 and TRBJ2-1; 8 bases agree with TRBD2. V was pared by 5 bases and J by 7 bases, with 10 bases of the junction left unmatched. Germline loops: CDR1 MNHNS, CDR2 SASEGT. The CDR3 is 15 residues long. The DNA of the CDR3 is TGTGCCAGCAGTCGGAGCGGGAGTAGGAGGAATGAGCAGTTCTTC. Its protein product is CASSRSGSRRNEQFF.

This clonotype was counted only a few times. The chain is built from TRBV7-2 and TRBJ2-5, with unresolved D. In germline, CDR1 is SGHTA, CDR2 FQGNSA. The CDR3 sequence is 13 residues long. With 3 bases removed from V and 3 bases from J, the gap between germline ends came to 8 bases. The CDR3, as DNA: TGTGCCAGCAGCTTGACAAATAAAGAGACCCAGTACTTC. It codes for CASSLTNKETQYF. The variable domain in full, with the rest retrieved from reference TRBV7-2 and TRBJ2-5, is GAGVSQSPSNKVTEKGKDVELRCDPISGHTALYWYRQSLGQGLEFLIYFQGNSAPDKSGLPSDRFSAERTGGSVSTLTIQRTQQEDSAVYLCASSLTNKETQYFGPGTRLLVL.

V usage is TRBV30 and J usage is TRBJ2-7; D is unclear. Germline V lookup: CDR1 GTSNPN, CDR2 SVGIG (reference sequence). V was pared by 2 bases and J by 6 bases, with 8 bases between. The CDR3 is 11 residues long. The chain's CDR3 is CAWSFNREQYF. CDR3 in DNA: TGTGCCTGGAGTTTTAACCGCGAGCAGTACTTC.

This clonotype has only a few counts. The V and J genes are TRBV21-1 and TRBJ2-3; the table gives TRBD2 as D, unverified against the DNA. TRBV21-1 is listed as a pseudogene. The CDR3 loop spans 15 amino acids. Written as DNA, the CDR3 is TGTGCCAGCCGCGTTTGGCGGGGGGCCACAGATACGCAGTATTTT. Residues: CASRVWRGATDTQYF.

V and J are TRBV11-2 and TRBJ2-1; D is ambiguous. This CDR3 is built from 12 residues. The V gene lost 5 bases and the J gene lost 6 bases, with 8 bases spanning the gap. From germline, CDR1 is SGHAT and CDR2 FQNNGV. The CDR3 protein is CASSQRRNEQFF. CDR3 coding DNA: TGTGCCAGCAGCCAACGGCGCAATGAGCAGTTCTTC.

The V gene is TRBV5-5, the J gene TRBJ2-4, with 9 bases lining up with TRBD1. Trimming removed 4 bases from V and 8 bases from J; junction bases left unmatched: 7. Per germline, CDR1 SGHKS and CDR2 YYEKEE (reference sequence). The CDR3 sequence is 14 residues long. Written as DNA, the CDR3 is TGTGCCAGCAGCCGCCGGGACAGGGCGGACATTCAGTACTTC. Translating gives CASSRRDRADIQYF.

The chain recombines TRBV20-1 with TRBJ2-7; weak D call: TRBD1 (6 bases). CDR3 length equals 11 residues. The V and J ends lost 5 bases and 3 bases respectively, with 8 bases between them. CDR1 and CDR2 (germline): DFQATT, SNEGSKA (reference sequence). CDR3 DNA sequence: TGCAGTGCTGGGGACAACTACGAGCAGTACTTC. As protein: CSAGDNYEQYF.

The V and J genes are TRBV5-1 and TRBJ2-7, with TRBD2 matching over 7 bases. Germline CDR1 and CDR2: SGHRS and YFSETQ. The V and J ends lost 5 bases and 0 bases, in that order; junction bases with no gene match: 8. This CDR3 has 15 amino acids. This CDR3 reads CASRRDYSSSYEQYF. In DNA form, the CDR3 reads TGCGCCAGCAGACGGGACTATTCGAGCTCCTACGAGCAGTACTTC. Full variable domain (outside the CDR3, taken from reference TRBV5-1 and TRBJ2-7): KAGVTQTPRYLIKTRGQQVTLSCSPISGHRSVSWYQQTPGQGLQFLFEYFSETQRNKGNFPGRFSGRQFSNSRSEMNVSTLELGDSALYLCASRRDYSSSYEQYFGPGTRLTVT.

The chain uses TRBV7-2 and TRBJ2-2; no definite D call. Germline assignment: CDR1 SGHTA and CDR2 FQGNSA. V lost 2 bases to trimming and J lost 5 bases, with 9 bases between them. This CDR3 has 14 residues. The CDR3 nucleotides read TGTGCCAGCAGCTTAAGTAGTCTTACCGGGGAGCTGTTTTTT. The encoded protein is CASSLSSLTGELFF. The full variable domain, completed using reference TRBV7-2 and TRBJ2-2, is GAGVSQSPSNKVTEKGKDVELRCDPISGHTALYWYRQSLGQGLEFLIYFQGNSAPDKSGLPSDRFSAERTGGSVSTLTIQRTQQEDSAVYLCASSLSSLTGELFFGEGSRLTVL.

This rearrangement joins TRBV12-3 or TRBV12-4 to TRBJ1-1, with 9 bases identical to TRBD1. Trimming at V came to 5 bases and at J to 7 bases, leaving 5 bases not matched to a gene. This CDR3 spans 13 amino acids. The CDR3 DNA reads as TGTGCCAGCAGTCCTGGGGGACAGGGTGAAGCTTTCTTT. It specifies CASSPGGQGEAFF.

This clonotype was seen a few times. V gene TRBV23-1 combines with J gene TRBJ2-1; TRBD1 agrees at 8 bases. TRBV23-1 is an open reading frame whose function is uncertain. V was pared by 2 bases and J by 4 bases, with 7 bases of the junction left unmatched. The CDR3 spans 16 residues. DNA of the CDR3: TGCGCCAGCAGTCAAGCCGACAGGGGCGGTTACAATGAGCAGTTCTTC. Residues: CASSQADRGGYNEQFF.

The chain carries TRBV13 and TRBJ2-7; 7 bases fit TRBD1. V was clipped by 5 bases and J by 6 bases; unmatched bases: 4. The germline V gene has CDR1 PRHDT and CDR2 FYEKMQ (reference sequence). The CDR3 is made up of 12 amino acids. As DNA, the CDR3 is TGTGCCAGCAGCGCCGACAGGGTCGAGCAGTACTTC. It specifies CASSADRVEQYF. The complete variable domain, with remaining parts taken from reference TRBV13 and TRBJ2-7, reads AAGVIQSPRHLIKEKRETATLKCYPIPRHDTVYWYQQGPGQDPQFLISFYEKMQSDKGSIPDRFSAQQFSDYHSELNMSSLELGDSALYFCASSADRVEQYFGPGTRLTVT.

This clonotype occurred a few times. The chain carries TRBV20-1 and TRBJ2-1; the match to TRBD2 covers 14 bases. Germline CDR1 and CDR2: DFQATT and SNEGSKA (reference sequence). The CDR3 is made up of 18 amino acids. The junction had 15 bases not matched to a gene; V was cut back by 8 bases and J by 3 bases. The CDR3 here is CSPLGLAGEGGVYNEQFF. The DNA of the CDR3 is TGCAGTCCATTGGGACTAGCGGGAGAGGGGGGGGTCTACAATGAGCAGTTCTTC.

The chain uses TRBV5-1 and TRBJ2-7; 9 positions agree with TRBD2. Per germline, CDR1 SGHRS and CDR2 YFSETQ. There are 15 residues in the CDR3. V gave up 2 bases and J gave up 2 bases; unmatched junction bases: 5. This chain's CDR3 is CASSLLAGNPYEQYF. As DNA, the CDR3 is TGCGCCAGCAGCTTACTAGCGGGTAATCCCTACGAGCAGTACTTC.

Only a few counts were recorded for this clonotype. The chain is built from TRBV10-3 and TRBJ2-4; TRBD1 matches at 7 bases. The germline V gene has CDR1 ENHRY and CDR2 SYGVKD. V trimming: 3 bases; J trimming: 3 bases; junction bases outside the gene matches: 5. The CDR3 is 15 amino acids. The DNA of the CDR3 is TGTGCCATCAGTGATCACCGGGACAGCAAAAACATTCAGTACTTC. It yields the protein CAISDHRDSKNIQYF.

This clonotype has a handful of counts. The chain carries TRBV7-2 and TRBJ2-5, with D possibly matching TRBD2 (5 bases). Germline-derived CDR1 and CDR2 are SGHTA and FQGNSA. This CDR3 comprises 13 residues. V lost 5 bases, J lost 5 bases, and 12 bases lay in between. The CDR3 sequence is CASSRGRRETQYF. The CDR3 DNA reads TGTGCCAGCAGCCGGGGTCGGAGGGAGACCCAGTACTTC. The full variable domain, in which reference TRBV7-2 and TRBJ2-5 provide the parts outside the CDR3, is GAGVSQSPSNKVTEKGKDVELRCDPISGHTALYWYRQSLGQGLEFLIYFQGNSAPDKSGLPSDRFSAERTGGSVSTLTIQRTQQEDSAVYLCASSRGRRETQYFGPGTRLLVL.

The sample holds many counts of this clonotype. The chain employs TRBV4-3 and TRBJ2-7; D uncertain. This CDR3 contains 16 residues. CDR1 and CDR2 from the germline V gene are LGHNA and YSLEER. Trimming removed 0 bases from V and 2 bases from J, with 14 bases in between. CDR3 sequence: CASSQDLGSHPYEQYF. CDR3 in DNA: TGCGCCAGCAGCCAAGATCTAGGGTCCCATCCCTACGAGCAGTACTTC.

This clonotype occurred once. V is TRBV2 and J is TRBJ2-3, with 13 bases that match TRBD2. CDR3 length equals 13 residues. Germline V gene sequence: CDR1 SNHLY, CDR2 FYNNEI. J gave up 6 bases and V 11 bases, and 5 bases lay outside the gene matches. The CDR3 coding sequence is TGTGCCCGGACTAGCGGGAGCTTGGATACGCAGTATTTT. It specifies CARTSGSLDTQYF.

This clonotype was seen a few times. This chain connects TRBV12-3 or TRBV12-4 to TRBJ2-5; maybe TRBD2 (6 bases). This CDR3 has 16 amino acids. The V end lost 1 base, the J end lost 0 bases, and 12 bases lay between the germline ends. CDR3 in amino acids: CASSLVGLNYQETQYF. The CDR3 bases are TGTGCCAGCAGTTTAGTAGGACTAAACTACCAAGAGACCCAGTACTTC.

The V gene is TRBV5-6, the J gene TRBJ2-7; a weak D match, TRBD2 (5 bases). V lost 3 bases and J 4 bases, leaving 17 bases between the germline ends. This CDR3 contains 15 residues. The germline gives CDR1 SGHDT, CDR2 YYEEEE. The CDR3 nucleotides read TGTGCCAGCAGCTACCGGGCTGGAGGTTTGTACGAGCAGTACTTC. Translated, it gives CASSYRAGGLYEQYF.

This chain links TRBV5-1 with TRBJ2-4; D not certain. The CDR3 runs 14 residues. From germline, CDR1 is SGHRS and CDR2 YFSETQ. The V and J ends lost 4 bases and 0 bases respectively, with 8 bases between them. CDR3 loop: CASSLDGAKNIQYF. The CDR3 DNA reads as TGCGCCAGCAGCCTGGACGGAGCCAAAAACATTCAGTACTTC.

This clonotype came up many times. The chain carries TRBV12-3 or TRBV12-4 and TRBJ1-4; no firm D call. V was shortened by 3 bases and J by 8 bases, with 4 bases between the two germline ends. CDR3 size: 11 residues. The DNA for the CDR3 is TGTGCCAGCAGTTTTGACGAAAAACTGTTTTTT. Translating gives CASSFDEKLFF.

Points on this clonotype: A much bigger clone sits one base away, suggesting this may be a read error. The gene calls are TRBV6-2 or TRBV6-3 and TRBJ2-5, with TRBD1 as a possible D gene (5 bases). In germline, CDR1 is MNHEY, CDR2 SVGEGT. CDR3 length: 15 amino acids. CDR3 residues: CASADLDTQQETQHF. CDR3 DNA sequence: TGTGCCAGCGCCGATTTGGACACCCAACAAGAGACCCAGCACTTC.

This sequence joins TRBV20-1 and TRBJ1-5, with D possibly matching TRBD1 (5 bases). The germline V and J ends were trimmed by 5 bases and 0 bases, with 17 bases remaining between them. The CDR3 sequence is 16 residues long. Germline values: CDR1 DFQATT, CDR2 SNEGSKA (reference sequence). In DNA, the CDR3 is TGCAGTGCTGGTCGGGGACGCCGGGGTAGCAATCAGCCCCAGCATTTT. Encoded protein: CSAGRGRRGSNQPQHF.

The sample holds a few counts of this clonotype. This chain joins TRBV6-5 and TRBJ2-5, with a tentative D call TRBD2 (5 bases). Germline CDR1 MNHEY, CDR2 SVGAGI. CDR3 size: 13 residues. Trimming removed 2 bases from V and 4 bases from J, with 8 bases in between. DNA of the CDR3: TGTGCCAGCAGTTACGGACTTTCAGAGACCCAGTACTTC. Translating it yields CASSYGLSETQYF.

This clonotype was picked up a small number of times. The chain uses TRBV3-1 and TRBJ2-1, with TRBD2 matching 7 bases. In germline, CDR1 is LGHDT, CDR2 YNNKEL (reference sequence). J lost 0 bases, V lost 3 bases, and 5 bases had no gene match. The CDR3 sequence is 16 residues long. CDR3 nucleotides: TGTGCCAGCAGCCATTTGGGGGAGGGCTCCTACAATGAGCAGTTCTTC. It encodes CASSHLGEGSYNEQFF.

There are many counts of this clonotype. This chain joins TRBV20-1 and TRBJ2-5; the D gene is possibly TRBD1 (7 bases). Deletions cut 3 bases from V and 5 bases from J, with 13 bases between. Germline CDR1 DFQATT, CDR2 SNEGSKA (reference sequence). The CDR3 contains 13 residues. CDR3 region: CSASGRGAETQYF. For the CDR3, the DNA is TGCAGTGCTAGCGGCAGGGGGGCGGAGACCCAGTACTTC.

The count of this clonotype is one. The V call is TRBV20-1, the J call TRBJ2-3, with 8 positions matching TRBD2. This CDR3 comprises 14 residues. The J segment lost 6 bases and the V segment lost 5 bases, leaving 10 bases of the junction unmatched. Germline V gives CDR1 DFQATT, CDR2 SNEGSKA (reference sequence). For the CDR3, the DNA is TGCAGTGCTCAAGCCCGCGGGGGGTGGGATACGCAGTATTTT. Protein sequence: CSAQARGGWDTQYF.

In this sample, this clonotype turned up many times. J is TRBJ2-3 and V is TRBV12-3 or TRBV12-4; TRBD2 matches 10 bases. The CDR3 sequence is 14 residues long. V gave up 6 bases and J gave up 2 bases; unmatched junction bases: 2. The CDR3 is CASRLAGDTDTQYF. As DNA, the CDR3 is TGTGCCAGCAGGCTAGCGGGGGACACAGATACGCAGTATTTT.

The chain employs TRBV12-3 or TRBV12-4 and TRBJ2-7; either TRBD1 or TRBD2 may fit D (7 bases each). This CDR3 comprises 14 residues. Trimming shortened V by 3 bases and J by 5 bases, and 14 bases separated the two germline ends. The CDR3 DNA reads TGTGCCAGCAGTTTGTGGGCAGGGGGGGACGAGCAGTACTTC. Translating gives CASSLWAGGDEQYF.